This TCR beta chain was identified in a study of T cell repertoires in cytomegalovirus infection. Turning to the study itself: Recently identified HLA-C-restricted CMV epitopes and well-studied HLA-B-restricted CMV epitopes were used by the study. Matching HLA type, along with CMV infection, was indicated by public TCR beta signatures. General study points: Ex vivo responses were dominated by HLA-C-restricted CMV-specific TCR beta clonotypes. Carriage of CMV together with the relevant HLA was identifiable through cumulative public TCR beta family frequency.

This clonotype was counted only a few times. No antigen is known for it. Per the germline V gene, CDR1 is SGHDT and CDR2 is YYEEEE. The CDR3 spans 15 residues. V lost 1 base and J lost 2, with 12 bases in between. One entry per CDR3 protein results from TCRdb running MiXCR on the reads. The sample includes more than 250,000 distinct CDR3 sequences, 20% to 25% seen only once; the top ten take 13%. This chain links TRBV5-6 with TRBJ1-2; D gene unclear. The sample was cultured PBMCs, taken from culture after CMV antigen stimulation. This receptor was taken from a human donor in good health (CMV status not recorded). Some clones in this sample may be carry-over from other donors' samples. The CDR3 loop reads CASSLFPGWNYGYTF. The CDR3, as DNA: TGTGCCAGCAGCTTGTTTCCGGGATGGAACTATGGCTACACCTTC.